This is a list of T cell receptor beta chains from one sample in a study of blood T cells in healthy people across ages. Via MiXCR, TCRdb re-called the 5' RACE reads, giving one row per CDR3 protein. The profile shows some 1.1 million distinct CDR3 sequences, around two fifths of them singletons. Sample: blood. The receptors were sampled from a man aged 18 to 29 in good health. The CDR3 runs from the conserved cysteine through the conserved F or W. The D gene is left open where the match is weak. The size entry is marked missing in some rows and otherwise reads once, few, many or a size class.

v_gene: TRBV29-1; j_gene: TRBJ2-1; abundance: .; d_gene: .; CDR3aa: CSAASVSSYNEQFF; CDR3nt: TGCAGCGCTGCCTCGGTAAGCTCCTACAATGAGCAGTTCTTC
v_gene: TRBV9; j_gene: TRBJ2-7; abundance: few; d_gene: .; CDR3aa: CASSVGLQGIYEQYF; CDR3nt: TGTGCCAGCAGCGTAGGTTTACAGGGAATCTACGAGCAGTACTTC
v_gene: TRBV20-1; j_gene: TRBJ2-5; abundance: few; d_gene: TRBD2; CDR3aa: CSARPSGGPQETQYF; CDR3nt: TGCAGTGCTAGACCTAGCGGGGGGCCTCAAGAGACCCAGTACTTC
v_gene: TRBV3-1; j_gene: TRBJ2-1; abundance: few; d_gene: .; CDR3aa: CASSPVGGTQFF; CDR3nt: TGTGCCAGCAGCCCGGTGGGGGGAACGCAGTTCTTC
v_gene: TRBV6-5; j_gene: TRBJ1-1; abundance: .; d_gene: .; CDR3aa: CASTSGTATEAFF; CDR3nt: TGTGCCAGCACTTCGGGGACGGCTACTGAAGCTTTCTTT
v_gene: TRBV7-8; j_gene: TRBJ1-5; abundance: few; d_gene: .; CDR3aa: CASSLVLQGRLPQHF; CDR3nt: TGTGCCAGCAGCTTAGTACTGCAGGGTAGACTTCCCCAGCATTTT
v_gene: TRBV6-5; j_gene: TRBJ1-6; abundance: .; d_gene: .; CDR3aa: CASRSGRTNSPLHF; CDR3nt: TGTGCCAGCAGGTCAGGCAGGACTAATTCACCCCTCCACTTT
v_gene: TRBV12-3/TRBV12-4; j_gene: TRBJ1-5; abundance: .; d_gene: .; CDR3aa: CASNADSNQPQHF; CDR3nt: TGTGCCAGCAACGCGGATAGCAATCAGCCCCAGCATTTT
v_gene: TRBV4-2; j_gene: TRBJ1-1; abundance: .; d_gene: TRBD1; CDR3aa: CASSQRRVTGGVRNTEAFF; CDR3nt: TGTGCCAGCAGCCAAAGGCGAGTTACAGGGGGCGTTAGGAACACTGAAGCTTTCTTT
v_gene: TRBV6-6; j_gene: TRBJ2-7; abundance: .; d_gene: .; CDR3aa: CASSPETGTFTYEQYF; CDR3nt: TGTGCCAGCAGCCCAGAGACCGGAACCTTCACCTACGAGCAGTACTTC
v_gene: TRBV10-3; j_gene: TRBJ1-5; abundance: .; d_gene: .; CDR3aa: CAIAPGGNQPQHF; CDR3nt: TGTGCCATCGCCCCAGGGGGCAATCAGCCCCAGCATTTT
v_gene: TRBV12-3/TRBV12-4; j_gene: TRBJ2-1; abundance: .; d_gene: TRBD2; CDR3aa: CASSFSASGGIEQFF; CDR3nt: TGTGCCAGCAGTTTCAGTGCTAGCGGGGGAATTGAGCAGTTCTTC
v_gene: TRBV5-1; j_gene: TRBJ2-7; abundance: .; d_gene: TRBD1; CDR3aa: CASSHGQGANEQYF; CDR3nt: TGCGCCAGCAGTCATGGACAGGGGGCCAATGAGCAGTACTTC
v_gene: TRBV5-1; j_gene: TRBJ1-1; abundance: .; d_gene: .; CDR3aa: CASRALLNTEAFF; CDR3nt: TGCGCCAGCAGGGCGCTTCTGAACACTGAAGCTTTCTTT
v_gene: TRBV6-2/TRBV6-3; j_gene: TRBJ2-1; abundance: once; d_gene: TRBD2; CDR3aa: CASFGLAGNEQFF; CDR3nt: TGTGCCAGTTTCGGACTAGCGGGCAATGAGCAGTTCTTC
v_gene: TRBV4-3; j_gene: TRBJ1-2; abundance: .; d_gene: TRBD1; CDR3aa: CASSHPDRGNYGYTF; CDR3nt: TGCGCCAGCAGCCACCCGGACAGGGGGAACTATGGCTACACCTTC
v_gene: TRBV12-3/TRBV12-4; j_gene: TRBJ1-5; abundance: .; d_gene: .; CDR3aa: CASSLSTGGSNQPQHF; CDR3nt: TGTGCCAGCAGTCTCTCCACAGGCGGGAGCAATCAGCCCCAGCATTTT
v_gene: TRBV27; j_gene: TRBJ2-1; abundance: .; d_gene: TRBD2; CDR3aa: CASSSLSRAGSAYNEQFF; CDR3nt: TGTGCCAGCAGTTCCTTATCAAGAGCGGGGAGCGCCTACAATGAGCAGTTCTTC
v_gene: TRBV29-1; j_gene: TRBJ2-7; abundance: .; d_gene: .; CDR3aa: CSVVTGTSYEQYF; CDR3nt: TGCAGCGTCGTGACCGGGACATCCTACGAGCAGTACTTC
v_gene: TRBV4-1; j_gene: TRBJ1-1; abundance: few; d_gene: TRBD1; CDR3aa: CASSQHDRVAVEGFF; CDR3nt: TGCGCCAGCAGCCAACACGACAGGGTCGCGGTTGAAGGTTTCTTT
v_gene: TRBV3-1; j_gene: TRBJ1-1; abundance: many; d_gene: .; CDR3aa: CASSPGSTNTEAFF; CDR3nt: TGTGCCAGCAGTCCCGGATCCACGAACACTGAAGCTTTCTTT
v_gene: TRBV14; j_gene: TRBJ2-1; abundance: few; d_gene: .; CDR3aa: CASSQRPGTHDSNEQFF; CDR3nt: TGTGCCAGCAGCCAACGCCCCGGGACACACGACTCTAATGAGCAGTTCTTC
v_gene: TRBV6-1; j_gene: TRBJ2-4; abundance: .; d_gene: TRBD1; CDR3aa: CASRETGEVPKNIQYF; CDR3nt: TGTGCCAGCAGGGAGACAGGGGAAGTGCCCAAAAACATTCAGTACTTC
v_gene: TRBV4-1; j_gene: TRBJ1-1; abundance: .; d_gene: TRBD1; CDR3aa: CASSQDPDRLGTEAFF; CDR3nt: TGCGCCAGCAGCCAAGATCCGGACAGGTTGGGCACTGAAGCTTTCTTT
v_gene: TRBV28; j_gene: TRBJ1-4; abundance: .; d_gene: .; CDR3aa: CASSGRTEKLFF; CDR3nt: TGTGCCAGCAGTGGCAGAACTGAAAAACTGTTTTTT
v_gene: TRBV7-9; j_gene: TRBJ2-7; abundance: .; d_gene: .; CDR3aa: CASSSLEETYSYEQYF; CDR3nt: TGTGCCAGCAGCTCCCTCGAGGAGACTTACTCCTACGAGCAGTACTTC
v_gene: TRBV6-1; j_gene: TRBJ2-3; abundance: .; d_gene: TRBD2; CDR3aa: CATHNPGGWTDTQYF; CDR3nt: TGTGCCACCCACAATCCGGGAGGGTGGACAGATACGCAGTATTTT
v_gene: TRBV20-1; j_gene: TRBJ2-1; abundance: .; d_gene: TRBD2; CDR3aa: CSARDFGGLAYNEQFF; CDR3nt: TGTAGTGCTAGGGACTTTGGGGGACTAGCCTACAATGAGCAGTTCTTC
v_gene: TRBV28; j_gene: TRBJ2-1; abundance: few; d_gene: .; CDR3aa: CASSSATSEAYNEQFF; CDR3nt: TGTGCCAGCAGTTCCGCCACCTCGGAGGCCTACAATGAGCAGTTCTTC
v_gene: TRBV18; j_gene: TRBJ2-7; abundance: .; d_gene: .; CDR3aa: CASSAGTRTYEQYF; CDR3nt: TGTGCCAGCTCGGCCGGGACACGAACCTACGAGCAGTACTTC
v_gene: TRBV6-2/TRBV6-3; j_gene: TRBJ2-1; abundance: few; d_gene: .; CDR3aa: CASSYQQGIDYNEQFF; CDR3nt: TGTGCCAGCAGTTACCAACAGGGTATTGACTACAATGAGCAGTTCTTC
v_gene: TRBV27; j_gene: TRBJ1-2; abundance: few; d_gene: TRBD1; CDR3aa: CASSPDRGYIYGYTF; CDR3nt: TGTGCCAGCAGTCCGGACAGGGGTTACATATATGGCTACACCTTC
v_gene: TRBV29-1; j_gene: TRBJ1-1; abundance: .; d_gene: .; CDR3aa: CSVDSVRVNTEAFF; CDR3nt: TGCAGCGTTGACTCTGTCAGGGTGAACACTGAAGCTTTCTTT
v_gene: TRBV29-1; j_gene: TRBJ2-1; abundance: few; d_gene: TRBD2; CDR3aa: CSAYSGGVGNEQFF; CDR3nt: TGCAGCGCTTATAGCGGGGGGGTTGGCAATGAGCAGTTCTTC
v_gene: TRBV7-2; j_gene: TRBJ2-3; abundance: few; d_gene: .; CDR3aa: CASSLRLPNGTDTQYF; CDR3nt: TGTGCCAGCAGCCTTCGACTACCCAACGGCACAGATACGCAGTATTTT
v_gene: TRBV6-5; j_gene: TRBJ2-2; abundance: .; d_gene: .; CDR3aa: CASSFGGGGELFF; CDR3nt: TGTGCCAGCAGCTTTGGTGGTGGCGGGGAGCTGTTTTTT
v_gene: TRBV3-1; j_gene: TRBJ1-3; abundance: .; d_gene: .; CDR3aa: CASSHGIYSGNTIYF; CDR3nt: TGTGCCAGCAGCCATGGGATCTACTCTGGAAACACCATATATTTT
v_gene: TRBV6-6; j_gene: TRBJ2-7; abundance: many; d_gene: .; CDR3aa: CASSYSGQGYEQYF; CDR3nt: TGTGCCAGCAGTTACTCCGGCCAGGGGTACGAGCAGTACTTC
v_gene: TRBV12-3/TRBV12-4; j_gene: TRBJ1-1; abundance: .; d_gene: TRBD1; CDR3aa: CASSPWTGWFHTEAFF; CDR3nt: TGTGCCAGCAGTCCCTGGACAGGGTGGTTCCACACTGAAGCTTTCTTT
v_gene: TRBV29-1; j_gene: TRBJ2-7; abundance: .; d_gene: TRBD2; CDR3aa: CSLTGERGGSYNEQYF; CDR3nt: TGCAGCCTTACCGGGGAGCGGGGGGGCTCCTACAATGAGCAGTACTTC
v_gene: TRBV5-1; j_gene: TRBJ1-4; abundance: .; d_gene: .; CDR3aa: CASSLEDSTNEKLFF; CDR3nt: TGCGCCAGCAGCTTGGAAGATTCAACTAATGAAAAACTGTTTTTT
v_gene: TRBV29-1; j_gene: TRBJ2-3; abundance: few; d_gene: .; CDR3aa: CSVEGGTASTDTQYF; CDR3nt: TGCAGCGTTGAAGGAGGAACAGCTAGCACAGATACGCAGTATTTT
v_gene: TRBV7-2; j_gene: TRBJ2-3; abundance: .; d_gene: TRBD2; CDR3aa: CACAQRLAGGPDTQYF; CDR3nt: TGTGCCTGTGCCCAAAGACTAGCGGGGGGGCCTGATACGCAGTATTTT
v_gene: TRBV7-2; j_gene: TRBJ1-5; abundance: few; d_gene: TRBD1; CDR3aa: CASSPQTGGNQPQHF; CDR3nt: TGTGCCAGCAGCCCGCAGACAGGGGGAAATCAGCCCCAGCATTTT